The clone carrying this T cell receptor beta chain has just a few counts. 5'RACE template switching generated TCR cDNA, adding a universal primer site and UMIs. TCRdb redid the calling of the 5' RACE reads with MiXCR, one entry per CDR3 protein. The sample includes about 400,000 distinct CDR3 sequences, 9.5% to 13% of them seen just once. These data are taken from a study of T cells after yellow fever vaccination. V lost 5 bases to trimming and J lost 4 bases, with 14 bases between them. The CDR3 spans 13 residues. Germline CDR1 is DFQATT and CDR2 is SNEGSKA (reference sequence). The sample in question was PBMCs, obtained on the day of the first yellow fever vaccination. The chain combines TRBV20-1 with TRBJ1-1; a weak D match, TRBD1 (6 bases). This receptor was identified in a man between 18 and 35 years old who received the YFV17D yellow fever vaccine. CDR3 in amino acids: CSAFHRDPTEAFF. DNA of the CDR3: TGCAGTGCTTTTCACAGGGACCCCACTGAAGCTTTCTTT.